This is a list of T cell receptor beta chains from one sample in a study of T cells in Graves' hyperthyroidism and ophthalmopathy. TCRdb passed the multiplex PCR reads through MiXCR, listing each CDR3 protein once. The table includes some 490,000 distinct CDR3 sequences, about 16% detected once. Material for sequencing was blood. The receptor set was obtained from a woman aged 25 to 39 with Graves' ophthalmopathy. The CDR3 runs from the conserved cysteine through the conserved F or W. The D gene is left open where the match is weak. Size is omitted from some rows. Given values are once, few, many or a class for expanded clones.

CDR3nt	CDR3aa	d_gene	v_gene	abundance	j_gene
TGCAGTGCTAGAGATCGAGTGGGAGGCACGATCTCCTACGAGCAGTACTTC	CSARDRVGGTISYEQYF	-	TRBV20-1	-	TRBJ2-7
TGTGCCAGCAGTGACGTCTGGACCTCGTACTTC	CASSDVWTSYF	-	TRBV2	-	TRBJ2-5
TGTGCCAGCGACCTCAGGGGAGGAGGCAATCAGCCCCAGCATTTT	CASDLRGGGNQPQHF	-	TRBV28	many	TRBJ1-5
TGTGCCACCAGCCTAACAGGGGATGGTCATCAGCCCCAGCATTTT	CATSLTGDGHQPQHF	TRBD1	TRBV15	few	TRBJ1-5
TGTGCCAGCAGCTTCCCCAGGGTGTTTGGGGCCAACGTCCTGACTTTC	CASSFPRVFGANVLTF	-	TRBV5-6	many	TRBJ2-6
TGTGCCAGCAGCTTCGAGGTAGCGGGAGCAGATACGCAGTATTTT	CASSFEVAGADTQYF	TRBD2	TRBV7-3	few	TRBJ2-3
TGTGCCAGCAGCGTCTGGACAGAATCTAACTATGGCTACACCTTC	CASSVWTESNYGYTF	-	TRBV9	-	TRBJ1-2
TGTGCCAGCAGCGCAAGACAGGGTGGAGAGACCCAGTACTTC	CASSARQGGETQYF	TRBD1	TRBV9	few	TRBJ2-5
TGCAGTGCTAGAGCCTTCGGCCGAGGGGAACAGGTTGGCTACACCTTC	CSARAFGRGEQVGYTF	-	TRBV20-1	many	TRBJ1-2
TGTGCCAGCAGCCCCCAGGCTGGAAACACCATATATTTT	CASSPQAGNTIYF	-	TRBV7-2	few	TRBJ1-3
TGTGCCAGCAGCCCCAATAGCGGGAGCGCCTACAATGAGCAGTTCTTC	CASSPNSGSAYNEQFF	TRBD2	TRBV7-2	many	TRBJ2-1
TGTGCCTGGAGTGTGTCGGGAGGGCCGAATGAGCAGTTCTTC	CAWSVSGGPNEQFF	TRBD2	TRBV30	many	TRBJ2-1
TGTGCCAGCAGTCTTGCGTCCTTACCCTACGAGCAGTACTTC	CASSLASLPYEQYF	-	TRBV6-2/TRBV6-3	many	TRBJ2-7
TGTGCCAGCAGCTCCCAGGTAGCGGGCCCCTACGAGCAGTACTTC	CASSSQVAGPYEQYF	TRBD2	TRBV7-8	few	TRBJ2-7
TGCGCCAGCAGCCTGGCCGGGCCCCGGACCGGGGAGCTGTTTTTT	CASSLAGPRTGELFF	-	TRBV5-1	few	TRBJ2-2
TGTGCCAGCAGTTTCTCGGGGACTAGCGCCTCCAGTAGCTCCTACAATGAGCAGTTCTTC	CASSFSGTSASSSSYNEQFF	TRBD2	TRBV12-3/TRBV12-4	many	TRBJ2-1
TGTGCCAGCAGCCGAGGGACTAGCGTGAACACCGGGGAGCTGTTTTTT	CASSRGTSVNTGELFF	TRBD2	TRBV11-1	-	TRBJ2-2
TGTGCCAGCAGTTTATTAGGACTAGCGGGCGATGGGGATGAGCAGTTCTTC	CASSLLGLAGDGDEQFF	TRBD2	TRBV28	many	TRBJ2-1
TGTGCCTGGAGTGTCACCGGGACTAGCGGAACAGATACGCAGTATTTT	CAWSVTGTSGTDTQYF	TRBD2	TRBV30	many	TRBJ2-3
TGTGCCAGCAGGGGGGAACAGGCCTATGGCTACACCTTC	CASRGEQAYGYTF	-	TRBV6-1	few	TRBJ1-2
TGTGCCAGCAGCTTAGCGCCGGGCTCGGGCGAGCAGTACTTC	CASSLAPGSGEQYF	-	TRBV7-2	many	TRBJ2-7
TGTGCCAGCACCTTGGGAGGGGTTAATTCACCCCTCCACTTT	CASTLGGVNSPLHF	-	TRBV12-3/TRBV12-4	few	TRBJ1-6
TGTGCCAGCAGTCCGACAGGGTTGGGAAACACTGAAGCTTTCTTT	CASSPTGLGNTEAFF	TRBD1	TRBV9	-	TRBJ1-1
TGTGCCAGCAGTTTCTTATCTAGCGGAGGGGGGGAGCAGTTCTTC	CASSFLSSGGGEQFF	-	TRBV27	few	TRBJ2-1
TGTGCCAGCTCACCCCTTCAAGAGACCCAGTACTTC	CASSPLQETQYF	-	TRBV18	many	TRBJ2-5
TGTGCCAGCAGCCGGACCACTATCTTCACCGGGGAGCTGTTTTTT	CASSRTTIFTGELFF	-	TRBV14	few	TRBJ2-2
TGTGCCAGCAGCGCCAAGGACCAAAACTACTATGGCTACACCTTC	CASSAKDQNYYGYTF	-	TRBV9	-	TRBJ1-2
TGTGCCAGCAGTTTAGGGACGGATCTCTCTGGAAACACCATATATTTT	CASSLGTDLSGNTIYF	-	TRBV28	few	TRBJ1-3
TGTGCCAGCCGCAGTCGAGGAGATCAGCCCCAGCATTTT	CASRSRGDQPQHF	-	TRBV2	many	TRBJ1-5
TGCAGTGCTTACAGGGGAGAGCAGTACTTC	CSAYRGEQYF	TRBD1	TRBV20-1	many	TRBJ2-7
TGCAGTGCTAGTACGACAGGGAGCCTCACAGATACGCAGTATTTT	CSASTTGSLTDTQYF	TRBD1	TRBV20-1	many	TRBJ2-3
TGTGCCAGCAGCCAAGACAGACCCAATGAGCAGTTCTTC	CASSQDRPNEQFF	-	TRBV4-2	many	TRBJ2-1
TGTGCCAGCAGGACAAGCGGGAGAGGAGCAGATACGCAGTATTTT	CASRTSGRGADTQYF	TRBD2	TRBV6-2/TRBV6-3	-	TRBJ2-3
TGTGCCAGCTGGGAGACTTCGGACACTGAAGCTTTCTTT	CASWETSDTEAFF	-	TRBV18	-	TRBJ1-1
TGTGCCAGCAGAGGCGACAGGGGCCAAGAGACCCAGTACTTC	CASRGDRGQETQYF	TRBD1	TRBV2	many	TRBJ2-5
TGTGCCAGCAGGTCCTCCGGGACGCGAATTGAAAAACTGTTTTTT	CASRSSGTRIEKLFF	-	TRBV6-1	-	TRBJ1-4
TGTGCCAGCAGTGATGTGTTCGGGGGTAGCCAATCGTCGGGAGAGACCCAGTACTTC	CASSDVFGGSQSSGETQYF	-	TRBV2	many	TRBJ2-5
TGTGCCAGCAGTTACTCTAATATAGGGACTAGTTCCGAGCAGTACTTC	CASSYSNIGTSSEQYF	TRBD2	TRBV6-5	-	TRBJ2-7
TGCGCCAGCAGCTTGGTTGGGACAGGGCTAATCGCCGGGGAGCTGTTTTTT	CASSLVGTGLIAGELFF	TRBD1	TRBV5-1	few	TRBJ2-2
TGTGCTACAATGACACCGGGACCGGGGCATGGCACTGAAGCTTTCTTT	CATMTPGPGHGTEAFF	-	TRBV19	-	TRBJ1-1
TGTGCCAGCAGGGACAGGGATAACTATGGCTACACCTTC	CASRDRDNYGYTF	TRBD1	TRBV6-1	many	TRBJ1-2
TGTGCCAGCAGCACGGGACAGGGAAATCGAGAAGCTTTCTTT	CASSTGQGNREAFF	TRBD1	TRBV7-8	few	TRBJ1-1
TGTGCCATCAGTGAGGTCCTAGCGTCCCACGAGCAGTACTTC	CAISEVLASHEQYF	-	TRBV10-3	many	TRBJ2-7